This T cell receptor (beta chain) stems from a study of breast tumors, draining lymph nodes, adjacent tissues. TCRdb reprocessed the multiplex PCR reads via MiXCR and lists one record per CDR3 protein. Among about 220,000 distinct CDR3 sequences listed, less than 40% were seen once. Study-wide results and limits: The data were judged consistent with most tumor T cells coming from lymph node and expanding in tumor. Luminal-like breast cancer showed significantly greater tumor-nontumor repertoire similarity than basal-like breast cancer did. Tumor TCR diversity was below lymph nodes but above nontumor tissue. The lymph node origin of tumor T cells was framed as consistent with a hypothesis, not demonstrated.

This CDR3 is built from 14 residues. After removal of 10 bases from V and 0 bases from J, the junction contained 2 bases not matched to a gene. Germline CDR1 ENHRY, CDR2 SYGVKD. Axillary draining lymph nodes of breast cancer patients supplied the node samples. With respect to this clonotype: Its matching antigen is unknown.

This receptor was identified in a female donor with breast cancer. Some clones in this sample may be carry-over from other donors' samples. The sample consisted of axillary lymph node tissue. The chain employs TRBV10-3 and TRBJ2-1, with 11 bases matching TRBD1. The chain's CDR3 is CATGQGASYNEQFF. Written as DNA, the CDR3 is TGTGCCACTGGACAGGGGGCCTCCTACAATGAGCAGTTCTTC.